This T cell receptor (beta chain) was obtained from a study of spatial heterogeneity in lung cancer. Study summary: Detected beta-chain sequences consistently exceeded alpha-chain sequences. Mean representation of each unique TCR and UMI combination in the raw reads exceeded 9.5 occurrences.

TCRdb re-called the 5' RACE reads with MiXCR, one entry per CDR3 protein. In the table there are under 75,000 distinct CDR3 sequences, approximately 8% of which are singletons. The time point: sample taken at primary tumor resection. Whole RNA, which was extracted from tumor, nontumor lung tissue or frozen PBMC, was sequenced without any cell sorting. Donors were roughly 72 untreated early-stage non-small cell lung cancer patients. This specimen consisted of PBMCs, obtained at surgery. The clonotype originates from a female donor with early-stage non-small cell lung cancer.

The CDR3 region is CASSSTGQGLAGVNEQFF. CDR3 DNA: TGTGCCAGCAGCTCGACCGGACAGGGACTAGCGGGAGTGAATGAGCAGTTCTTC. The chain uses TRBV5-6 and TRBJ2-1; 14 nucleotides align to TRBD2. The germline CDR1 and CDR2 sequences are SGHDT and YYEEEE. Trimming took 3 bases from V and 7 from J; bases not matched to a gene: 12. The CDR3 runs to 18 residues.